The 2 T cell receptor beta chains below were found in one sample sequenced in a study of CD8+ T cells in alopecia areata (dated 2018 in TCRdb). Sample time point, as interpreted from the label and publication: less than five weeks on oral tofacitinib. Interpreted using the paper, the treatment or condition label stands for: oral pan-JAK inhibitor, 5-10 mg twice daily. The library was produced with the immunoSEQ multiplex PCR assay. To provide template for TCR sequencing, every sample had RNA extracted and reverse transcribed into cDNA. The table was pulled from immuneACCESS by TCRdb, which kept in-frame rearrangements only. Such tables lose some clones; where checked, under half of the loss comes from unresolved V genes, and the rest has no known cause. Counted in this sample were 200,000 to 250,000 clones; under 60% of them appeared once. Together, the top ten hold roughly 1.4% of the sample. Sequenced material: CD4+ T cells sorted from blood, taken at week 4, from a patient treated with tofacitinib. These TCRs come from a human donor with alopecia areata.

For the CDR3, the DNA is TGTGCCAGTAGTTCGACAGGGGCGGGGAACACTGAAGCTTTCTTT. As protein: CASSSTGAGNTEAFF. The J gene is TRBJ1-1, the V gene TRBV19, with 8 bases fitting TRBD1. The V segment lost 5 bases and the J segment 1 base; nucleotides outside the gene matches: 6. This CDR3 region has 15 residues. Germline CDR1 is LNHDA and CDR2 is SQIVND (reference sequence).

The rearrangement uses TRBV30 and TRBJ1-1; TRBD1 is a possible D gene (5 bases). V was cut by 5 bases and J by 0 bases, with 16 bases left in between. The CDR3 covers 15 residues. Germline V lookup: CDR1 GTSNPN, CDR2 SVGIG (reference sequence). This CDR3 reads CAWGSGGIMNTEAFF. DNA of the CDR3: TGTGCCTGGGGGTCCGGGGGAATAATGAACACTGAAGCTTTCTTT.